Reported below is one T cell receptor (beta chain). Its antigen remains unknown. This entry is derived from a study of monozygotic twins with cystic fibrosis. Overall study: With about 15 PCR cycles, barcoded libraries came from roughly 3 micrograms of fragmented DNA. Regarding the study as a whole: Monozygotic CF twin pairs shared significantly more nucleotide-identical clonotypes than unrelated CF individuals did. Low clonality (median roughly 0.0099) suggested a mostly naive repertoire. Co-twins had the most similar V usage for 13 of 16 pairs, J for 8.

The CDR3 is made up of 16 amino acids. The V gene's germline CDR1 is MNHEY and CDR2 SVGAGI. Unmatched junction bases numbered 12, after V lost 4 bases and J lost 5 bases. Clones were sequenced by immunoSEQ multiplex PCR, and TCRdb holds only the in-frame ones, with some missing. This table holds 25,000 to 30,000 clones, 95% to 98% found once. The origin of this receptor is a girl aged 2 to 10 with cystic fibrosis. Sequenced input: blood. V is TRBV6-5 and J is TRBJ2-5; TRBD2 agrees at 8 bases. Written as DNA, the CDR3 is TGTGCCAGCAGTTCCCTACTCACTAGCGGAGGGGAGACCCAGTACTTC. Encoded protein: CASSSLLTSGGETQYF.